Each of the 25 T cell receptor beta chains below was sequenced from the same sample in a study of vaccination effects on CD4 cells after COVID-19. Following a roughly 10-day culture, CD4+ T cells were purified. Using immunoSEQ multiplex PCR, the repertoire was profiled, and TCRdb retains in-frame clones only, with some absent. The table lists about 37,000 clones, approximately 75% of them singletons, with 3% in the top ten. Antigen specificity for these receptors is unknown. The sample in question was CD4+ T cells from PBMCs cultured without peptide, obtained before COVID-19 vaccination. The source is a human donor who received a COVID-19 vaccine.

The chain combines TRBV10-3 with TRBJ1-2; 9 nucleotides agree with TRBD1. The CDR3 has 14 residues. V shed 7 bases, J shed 8 bases, and the junction held 11 bases outside the gene matches. In germline, CDR1 is ENHRY, CDR2 SYGVKD. CDR3 in DNA: TGTGCCATCACCCCGACAGGGGGAACGCTAGGCTACACCTTC. Its protein is CAITPTGGTLGYTF.

This sequence joins TRBV7-2 and TRBJ2-3; D may be TRBD1 (6 bases). CDR1 SGHTA and CDR2 FQGNSA come from the germline V gene. V was shortened by 5 bases and J by 4 bases, with 16 bases between the two germline ends. The CDR3 is made up of 15 amino acids. CDR3 sequence (DNA): TGTGCCAGCAGCCCACGTGGACAGAGAGCAGATACGCAGTATTTT. Translation: CASSPRGQRADTQYF.

This clone was detected only a few times. V gene TRBV6-1 combines with J gene TRBJ1-2, with 8 bases lining up with TRBD1. The junction had 4 bases not matched to a gene; V was cut back by 0 bases and J by 4 bases. Germline lookup yields CDR1 MNHNS and CDR2 SASEGT. The CDR3 sequence is 15 residues long. Here the CDR3 reads CASSEAIRGPYGYTF. For the CDR3, the DNA is TGTGCCAGCAGTGAAGCGATCAGGGGGCCCTATGGCTACACCTTC.

The V call is TRBV6-5, the J call TRBJ2-7; the match to TRBD1 covers 11 bases. V was pared by 5 bases and J by 2 bases, with 2 bases of the junction left unmatched. CDR1 and CDR2 (germline): MNHEY, SVGAGI. CDR3 length equals 14 residues. The CDR3 DNA sequence: TGTGCCAGCAGTCGGGACAGGGGGACCTACGAGCAGTACTTC. Amino acid sequence: CASSRDRGTYEQYF.

V gene TRBV7-9 combines with J gene TRBJ1-5, with unresolved D. The CDR3 extends over 14 amino acids. Germline CDR1 reads SEHNR; CDR2 reads FQNEAQ (reference sequence). Trimming pared 5 bases from V and 0 bases from J, leaving 8 bases between. CDR3 sequence reads: CASSDQDSNQPQHF. The CDR3 coding sequence is TGTGCCAGCAGCGACCAGGATAGCAATCAGCCCCAGCATTTT.

The chain carries TRBV5-1 and TRBJ1-4, with 9 bases matching TRBD1. Germline V lookup: CDR1 SGHRS, CDR2 YFSETQ. CDR3 length: 16 residues. The V segment lost 2 bases and the J segment 1 base; nucleotides outside the gene matches: 3. The CDR3 loop is CASSLQGAVTNEKLFF. The CDR3 DNA reads TGCGCCAGCAGCTTACAGGGGGCGGTAACTAATGAAAAACTGTTTTTT. Supplemented by reference TRBV5-1 and TRBJ1-4, the full variable domain reads KAGVTQTPRYLIKTRGQQVTLSCSPISGHRSVSWYQQTPGQGLQFLFEYFSETQRNKGNFPGRFSGRQFSNSRSEMNVSTLELGDSALYLCASSLQGAVTNEKLFFGSGTQLSVL.

V gene TRBV5-1 combines with J gene TRBJ1-1; possible D gene TRBD1, 5 bases. V lost 2 bases and J lost 5, with 13 bases in between. This CDR3 has 14 residues. The germline V gene encodes CDR1 SGHRS and CDR2 YFSETQ. The CDR3 sequence: CASSLGTEGTEAFF. The CDR3 DNA is TGCGCCAGCAGCTTAGGGACCGAGGGGACTGAAGCTTTCTTT.

This clone has just a few counts. V is TRBV7-9 and J is TRBJ1-3; D unclear. Per the germline V gene, CDR1 is SEHNR and CDR2 is FQNEAQ (reference sequence). The CDR3 runs to 15 residues. V shed 7 bases and J shed 0 bases, with 13 bases lying between them. The CDR3 DNA reads TGTGCCAGCACCGAAGGGTCCACCTCTGGAAACACCATATATTTT. This codes for CASTEGSTSGNTIYF.

The rearrangement uses TRBV4-3 and TRBJ1-4, with D tentatively TRBD1 (6 bases). The length of the CDR3 is 16 residues. The germline V gene encodes CDR1 LGHNA and CDR2 YSLEER. Trimming left V 0 bases short and J 8 bases short, with 16 bases between. Here the CDR3 reads CASSQDRGGAGEKLFF. The CDR3 nucleotides are TGCGCCAGCAGCCAAGATAGGGGGGGCGCGGGGGAAAAACTGTTTTTT.

The chain is built from TRBV11-1 and TRBJ2-1; 11 positions match TRBD2. The V gene end was trimmed by 0 bases and the J gene end by 7 bases; junction bases not matched to a gene: 5. The CDR3 is made up of 16 amino acids. Germline lookup yields CDR1 SGHAT and CDR2 FQDESV (reference sequence). The CDR3, as DNA: TGTGCCAGCAGCTTAGCTCCGGGACTAGCGGCAAATGAGCAGTTCTTC. It specifies CASSLAPGLAANEQFF.

This clone occurred a few times. The V and J genes are TRBV30 and TRBJ1-5, with 7 bases aligning to TRBD1. CDR3 length equals 13 residues. Germline V gene data show CDR1 as GTSNPN and CDR2 as SVGIG (reference sequence). The junction had 5 bases not matched to a gene; V was cut back by 3 bases and J by 6 bases. The CDR3 reads CAWSGTGVQPQHF. For the CDR3, the DNA is TGTGCCTGGAGCGGCACAGGGGTTCAGCCCCAGCATTTT. The complete variable domain, with remaining parts taken from reference TRBV30 and TRBJ1-5, reads SQTIHQWPATLVQPVGSPLSLECTVEGTSNPNLYWYRQAAGRGLQLLFYSVGIGQISSEVPQNLSASRPQDRQFILSSKKLLLSDSGFYLCAWSGTGVQPQHFGDGTRLSIL.

The CDR3 is CAISDPATSGGETQYF. The CDR3 nucleotides read TGTGCCATCAGTGACCCCGCGACTAGCGGTGGGGAGACCCAGTACTTC. This chain links TRBV10-3 with TRBJ2-5; 9 nucleotides match TRBD2. This CDR3 is built from 16 residues. Germline trimming cut 3 bases from V and 5 bases from J; bases unmatched to any gene: 10. Per the germline V gene, CDR1 is ENHRY and CDR2 is SYGVKD.

Comment on this clone: Mismatch with germline at one junction end may stem from a read error. The chain couples TRBV7-7 to TRBJ2-1, with TRBD2 matching 12 bases. The germline V gene encodes CDR1 SSHAT and CDR2 FNYEAQ (reference sequence). The CDR3 has 16 residues. CDR3 DNA: TGTGCTAGCAGCCCACCAGGACTAGCGGGAATGAATGAGCAGTTCTTC. It yields the protein CASSPPGLAGMNEQFF.

The rearrangement links TRBV18 to TRBJ1-2, with 8 bases identical to TRBD1. Unmatched junction bases numbered 6, after V lost 4 bases and J lost 8 bases. The CDR3 is made up of 13 amino acids. The germline gives CDR1 KGHSH, CDR2 LQKENI. CDR3 sequence: CASSLRTGIGYTF. The CDR3, as DNA: TGTGCCAGCTCACTTAGGACAGGGATCGGCTACACCTTC.

This chain connects TRBV7-9 to TRBJ2-6; D is perhaps TRBD1 (5 bases). CDR1 is SEHNR and CDR2 is FQNEAQ in the germline V gene (reference sequence). CDR3 length: 16 residues. Trimming cost V 7 bases and J 4 bases, with 17 bases left between them. CDR3 amino acids: CASTPLLGPGANVLTF. The DNA of the CDR3 is TGTGCCAGCACCCCGCTTTTGGGGCCCGGGGCCAACGTCCTGACTTTC.

V and J are TRBV28 and TRBJ2-7; D tentatively fits TRBD1 or TRBD2 (5 bases each). The CDR3 spans 17 residues. The germline gives CDR1 MDHEN, CDR2 SYDVKM. V lost 8 bases and J lost 2, with 25 bases in between. The CDR3 DNA reads as TGTGCCAGCGCGGCCCGGGACGGGCGACTTGGGACCTACGAGCAGTACTTC. Its translation: CASAARDGRLGTYEQYF.

The chain links TRBV19 to TRBJ1-5; 9 bases match TRBD1. CDR1 and CDR2 (germline): LNHDA, SQIVND (reference sequence). This CDR3 contains 14 residues. The V and J ends lost 5 bases and 7 bases, in that order; junction bases with no gene match: 6. The CDR3 DNA is TGTGCCAGTAGTCCGACAGGGGGAGGACAGCCCCAGCATTTT. It is translated as CASSPTGGGQPQHF. Using reference TRBV19 and TRBJ1-5 for the parts outside the CDR3, the full variable domain is DGGITQSPKYLFRKEGQNVTLSCEQNLNHDAMYWYRQDPGQGLRLIYYSQIVNDFQKGDIAEGYSVSREKKESFPLTVTSAQKNPTAFYLCASSPTGGGQPQHFGDGTRLSIL.

The genes are TRBV7-3 and TRBJ2-6; D gene unclear. The CDR3 is made up of 16 amino acids. CDR1 and CDR2 (germline): SGHTA, FQGTGA. Trimming left V 1 base short and J 2 bases short, with 9 bases between. CDR3 region: CASSLMGNPGANVLTF. In DNA form, the CDR3 reads TGTGCCAGCAGCTTAATGGGGAACCCTGGGGCCAACGTCCTGACTTTC.

The chain joins TRBV18 to TRBJ2-2, with no clear D. The V and J ends lost 2 bases and 6 bases respectively, with 7 bases between them. CDR3 length equals 13 residues. Germline V gene sequence: CDR1 KGHSH, CDR2 LQKENI. CDR3 protein: CASSPEEAGELFF. The CDR3, as DNA: TGTGCCAGCTCACCAGAGGAAGCCGGGGAGCTGTTTTTT. Based on the CDR3 plus reference TRBV18 and TRBJ2-2, the full variable domain is NAGVMQNPRHLVRRRGQEARLRCSPMKGHSHVYWYRQLPEEGLKFMVYLQKENIIDESGMPKERFSAEFPKEGPSILRIQQVVRGDSAAYFCASSPEEAGELFFGEGSRLTVL.

As DNA, the CDR3 is TGCGCCAGCAGCCAAGATCATAGAAGTACCGCTCCCTATGGCTACACCTTC. Protein product: CASSQDHRSTAPYGYTF. The V gene is TRBV4-3, the J gene TRBJ1-2; D not certain. This CDR3 region has 17 residues. Trimming took off 0 bases at V and 4 bases at J, with 18 bases between the two ends. CDR1 is LGHNA, CDR2 YSLEER, per germline.

V gene TRBV28 combines with J gene TRBJ2-1, with D perhaps matching TRBD2 (5 bases). V was cut by 7 bases and J by 5 bases, with 12 bases left in between. The CDR3 spans 13 residues. Germline CDR1 and CDR2: MDHEN and SYDVKM. CDR3 DNA: TGTGCCAGCATCCTTACCGGGGACAATGAGCAGTTCTTC. This translates into CASILTGDNEQFF.

DNA of the CDR3: TGCGCCAGCAGCTTGGATGTGGGGCCGGGGGAGCAGTACTTC. This translates into CASSLDVGPGEQYF. The V gene is TRBV5-1, the J gene TRBJ2-7; possibly TRBD1 or TRBD2 for D (5 bases each). CDR1 and CDR2 from the germline V gene are SGHRS and YFSETQ. V lost 0 bases and J lost 7, with 14 bases in between. The CDR3 contains 14 residues. The entire variable domain, with the rest obtained from reference TRBV5-1 and TRBJ2-7, is as follows: KAGVTQTPRYLIKTRGQQVTLSCSPISGHRSVSWYQQTPGQGLQFLFEYFSETQRNKGNFPGRFSGRQFSNSRSEMNVSTLELGDSALYLCASSLDVGPGEQYFGPGTRLTVT.

The rearrangement uses TRBV29-1 and TRBJ1-2; D perhaps matches TRBD1 (6 bases). The ends were cut back, 7 bases at V and 8 bases at J, with 14 bases in the middle. Germline CDR1 reads SQVTM; CDR2 reads ANQGSEA. The CDR3 contains 11 residues. For the CDR3, the DNA is TGCAGCGCCCAGGGGAATAGCGGCTACACCTTC. This gives the protein CSAQGNSGYTF.

This chain links TRBV9 with TRBJ1-5, with a weak D call TRBD1 (6 bases). Between the trimmed V and J ends, which lost 0 bases and 5 bases, there was a span of 12 bases. Germline V lookup: CDR1 SGDLS, CDR2 YYNGEE. CDR3 length equals 15 residues. This chain's CDR3 is CASSVAPGAHQPQHF. The CDR3 coding sequence is TGTGCCAGCAGCGTAGCGCCGGGGGCACATCAGCCCCAGCATTTT.

The V gene is TRBV7-3, the J gene TRBJ2-5, with 9 bases fitting TRBD2. CDR3 length: 16 residues. CDR1 is SGHTA, CDR2 FQGTGA, per germline. The ends lost 4 bases at V and 2 bases at J; junction bases unmatched: 8. CDR3: CASSSPEAGGQETQYF. Written as DNA, the CDR3 is TGTGCCAGCAGCTCCCCCGAAGCGGGGGGTCAAGAGACCCAGTACTTC.